There are many counts of the clone carrying this TCR beta chain. The antigen is not known. The data are from a study of T cell responses to AZD1222 COVID-19 vaccine. Study-level points and caveats: CD4 TCRs linked to vaccination spanned spike, dominating at 160-218 and 743-854. Most donors were white British and more were female, and clonal diversity was possibly underestimated. No day 14 peak samples; only post-peak repertoires were characterized. A rise in Spike-specific TCR breadth and depth followed two AZD1222 doses.

Sequenced by immunoSEQ multiplex PCR; TCRdb stores in-frame clones only, minus some. This table holds approximately 80,000 clones, 88% found once. This specimen was peripheral blood, taken on day 0 of MenACWY control vaccination. This TCR was sampled from an adult in good health.

CDR3 sequence reads: CASSATGEADTEAFF. CDR3 nucleotide sequence: TGTGCCAGCAGTGCGACCGGGGAGGCGGACACTGAAGCTTTCTTT. This rearrangement joins TRBV11-2 to TRBJ1-1, with unresolved D. This CDR3 has 15 residues. Trimming stripped 6 bases from V and 3 bases from J, with 17 bases between. Germline V gene lookup returns CDR1 SGHAT and CDR2 FQNNGV.